One and the same sample provided the 17 T cell receptor beta chains below, sequenced in a study of radiation and T cells in renal cell carcinoma. TCRdb keeps only in-frame clones here, not all; method: immunoSEQ multiplex PCR. The sample yields approximately 21,000 clones, roughly half seen once. This sample's treatment: treatment-naive control, cytoreductive nephrectomy. The sample here was tumor tissue, taken from a patient whose treatment was nephrectomy without radiotherapy. The receptor set was obtained from a human donor with renal cell carcinoma.

The chain recombines TRBV19 with TRBJ2-2; D not resolved. Germline V gives CDR1 LNHDA, CDR2 SQIVND (reference sequence). CDR3 length: 11 residues. V was cut by 5 bases and J by 7 bases, with 5 bases left in between. This CDR3 reads CASSALGELFF. The CDR3 DNA is TGTGCCAGTAGTGCCCTCGGGGAGCTGTTTTTT.

V is TRBV7-3 and J is TRBJ1-2; possibly TRBD1 for D (5 bases). The CDR3 is 13 amino acids. V lost 5 bases and J lost 7, with 14 bases in between. Germline CDR1 is SGHTA and CDR2 is FQGTGA. CDR3 DNA sequence: TGTGCCAGCAGCCCTACCGGCGGGGGTGGCTACACCTTC. Its translation is CASSPTGGGGYTF.

The CDR3 nucleotides are TGTGCCAGCAGTCCAGGACCTCGGGCCTACGAGCAGTACTTC. This encodes CASSPGPRAYEQYF. This chain links TRBV27 with TRBJ2-7; no firm D call. The CDR3 is 14 residues long. The germline CDR1 and CDR2 sequences are MNHEY and SMNVEV (reference sequence). V was cut by 5 bases and J by 2 bases, with 13 bases left in between.

The table lists this clone with a few counts. V usage is TRBV6-1 and J usage is TRBJ2-2; D is possibly TRBD1 or TRBD2 (5 bases each). Looked up from germline, CDR1 is MNHNS and CDR2 is SASEGT. The germline V and J ends were trimmed by 3 bases and 7 bases, with 12 bases remaining between them. The CDR3 consists of 14 residues. CDR3 sequence (DNA): TGTGCCAGCAGTGATGGGGGATGGAGCGGGGAGCTGTTTTTT. This codes for CASSDGGWSGELFF.

In its sample, this clone was seen a few times. The chain links TRBV9 to TRBJ2-1; D gene ambiguous. With 2 bases removed from V and 4 bases from J, the gap between germline ends came to 7 bases. Looked up from germline, CDR1 is SGDLS and CDR2 is YYNGEE. This CDR3 region has 13 residues. CDR3 bases: TGTGCCAGCAGCGTCCGGCCGTACAATGAGCAGTTCTTC. The encoded protein is CASSVRPYNEQFF.

This chain joins TRBV5-1 and TRBJ1-2; D is ambiguous. CDR3 length: 14 amino acids. The ends were cut back, 4 bases at V and 1 base at J, with 11 bases in the middle. CDR1 is SGHRS and CDR2 is YFSETQ in the germline V gene. The CDR3 nucleotides are TGCGCCAGCAGCCCACTCGATTATAACTATGGCTACACCTTC. This codes for CASSPLDYNYGYTF.

The gene calls are TRBV4-1 and TRBJ1-3, with a weak D call TRBD1 (5 bases). Trimming pared 1 base from V and 0 bases from J, leaving 10 bases between. Germline CDR1 and CDR2: MGHRA and YSYEKL. The length of the CDR3 is 16 residues. In nucleotides, the CDR3 is TGCGCCAGCAGCCAAGGGGGGACGGTCTCTGGAAACACCATATATTTT. Protein sequence: CASSQGGTVSGNTIYF.

CDR3 sequence reads: CASSQDLENSPLHF. The CDR3 coding sequence is TGTGCCAGCAGCCAAGATCTGGAAAATTCACCCCTCCACTTT. V and J are TRBV14 and TRBJ1-6, with D hard to call. The CDR3 covers 14 residues. From germline, CDR1 is SGHDN and CDR2 FVKESK. The germline V and J ends were trimmed by 0 bases and 7 bases, with 7 bases remaining between them.

The genes are TRBV13 and TRBJ2-3; 12 positions agree with TRBD2. Losses at the gene ends were 3 bases for V and 3 bases for J; bases not matched to a gene: 4. CDR3 length equals 16 residues. Germline CDR1 PRHDT, CDR2 FYEKMQ (reference sequence). The DNA of the CDR3 is TGTGCCAGCAGCTTTTTAACTAGCGGGGGGACAGATACGCAGTATTTT. This translates into CASSFLTSGGTDTQYF.

The rearrangement uses TRBV25-1 and TRBJ1-4; unclear D gene. The CDR3 is 13 amino acids. Germline V gene lookup returns CDR1 MGHDK and CDR2 SYGVNS. Trimming shortened V by 2 bases and J by 11 bases, and 12 bases separated the two germline ends. Written as DNA, the CDR3 is TGTGCCAGCAGTGAACCCGGTCCAGTGAAACTGTTTTTT. Amino acid sequence: CASSEPGPVKLFF. The full variable domain, with the rest looked up from reference TRBV25-1 and TRBJ1-4, is EADIYQTPRYLVIGTGKKITLECSQTMGHDKMYWYQQDPGMELHLIHYSYGVNSTEKGDLSSESTVSRIRTEHFPLTLESARPSHTSQYLCASSEPGPVKLFFGSGTQLSVL.

This clone was seen a few times. The chain recombines TRBV6-5 with TRBJ1-1; D is unresolved. This CDR3 contains 15 residues. The germline V gene has CDR1 MNHEY and CDR2 SVGAGI. V was clipped by 0 bases and J by 5 bases, with 13 bases between them. This chain's CDR3 is CASSYSRARGTEAFF. The CDR3 region has the DNA TGTGCCAGCAGTTACTCGAGGGCCCGGGGAACTGAAGCTTTCTTT.

J is TRBJ2-3 and V is TRBV5-6; D is perhaps TRBD2 (7 bases). The germline CDR1 and CDR2 sequences are SGHDT and YYEEEE. The CDR3 is 15 amino acids. Trimming left V 4 bases short and J 2 bases short, with 14 bases between. The CDR3 sequence: CASSLRGQPTDTQYF. Written as DNA, the CDR3 is TGTGCCAGCAGCCTGCGGGGGCAACCCACAGATACGCAGTATTTT.

This clone was found a few times. J is TRBJ2-2 and V is TRBV5-4; 7 nucleotides line up with TRBD2. CDR1 is SGHNT, CDR2 YYREEE, per germline (reference sequence). The CDR3 has 15 amino acids. The trim removed 3 bases at V and 5 bases at J, leaving 7 bases unmatched. The CDR3 spells CASSYTGLTTGELFF. CDR3 DNA sequence: TGTGCCAGCAGCTACACGGGACTAACTACCGGGGAGCTGTTTTTT.

The chain combines TRBV6-5 with TRBJ1-1; D unclear. The CDR3 is 11 residues long. In germline, CDR1 is MNHEY, CDR2 SVGAGI. Trimming cost V 7 bases and J 8 bases, with 11 bases left between them. The CDR3 sequence: CASTQGGEAFF. DNA of the CDR3: TGTGCCAGCACCCAAGGAGGGGAAGCTTTCTTT.

The chain carries TRBV2 and TRBJ1-3; D remains unclear. The CDR3 is 15 amino acids. From germline, CDR1 is SNHLY and CDR2 FYNNEI. V gave up 7 bases and J gave up 0 bases, with 13 bases separating them. CDR3 sequence: CASMAGFLSGNTIYF. CDR3 in DNA: TGTGCCAGCATGGCGGGTTTCCTCTCTGGAAACACCATATATTTT. Together with reference TRBV2 and TRBJ1-3, the CDR3 gives the full variable domain: EPEVTQTPSHQVTQMGQEVILRCVPISNHLYFYWYRQILGQKVEFLVSFYNNEISEKSEIFDDQFSVERPDGSNFTLKIRSTKLEDSAMYFCASMAGFLSGNTIYFGEGSWLTVV.

This clone was seen once. The gene calls are TRBV7-8 and TRBJ2-1; 8 bases are a match to TRBD1. After removal of 4 bases from V and 5 bases from J, the junction contained 16 bases not matched to a gene. This CDR3 is built from 18 residues. The germline CDR1 and CDR2 sequences are SGHVS and FQNEAQ. Written as DNA, the CDR3 is TGTGCCAGCAGCTCGAGGTCTGCGACAGGGGCGAACAACAATGAGCAGTTCTTC. Its translation is CASSSRSATGANNNEQFF.

The chain recombines TRBV11-2 with TRBJ2-7; D tentatively fits TRBD1 or TRBD2 (5 bases each). The CDR3 spans 14 residues. From germline, CDR1 is SGHAT and CDR2 FQNNGV. V was pared by 5 bases and J by 2 bases, with 13 bases between. CDR3 in amino acids: CASSRPGRTYEQYF. The CDR3 DNA follows: TGTGCCAGCAGCCGCCCGGGGCGCACCTACGAGCAGTACTTC.